This T cell receptor (beta chain) comes out of a study of regulatory T cells in long-lasting Graves disease. The sample's time point: newly diagnosed GD, antithyroid drugs for less than 3 months. PBMCs were the source of the RNA used for TCR sequencing. Arm-PCR of CDR3 regions with iRepertoire HTBI primers generated TCR beta libraries. In TCRdb, the multiplex PCR reads were re-called with MiXCR into one record per CDR3 protein. Counted here are hundreds of thousands of distinct CDR3 sequences, 16% occurring once; the ten biggest clones make up 25% to 30%. These data were likewise used in another study, on T cells in Graves' hyperthyroidism and ophthalmopathy. In that study: A model of 13 V-J features distinguished ophthalmopathy from stable hyperthyroidism.

The specimen comprised peripheral blood mononuclear cells (PBMCs), sampled at new diagnosis, from a patient treated with antithyroid drugs. This TCR came from a man in his forties with Graves disease.

The CDR3 bases are TGTGCCAGCAGCCAGGGCGGGTACAGCTACGAGCAGTACTTC. Translating it yields CASSQGGYSYEQYF. This chain connects TRBV3-1 to TRBJ2-7, with TRBD2 as a possible D gene (5 bases). This CDR3 has 14 residues. Trimming took off 3 bases at V and 3 bases at J, with 12 bases between the two ends. Germline loops: CDR1 LGHDT, CDR2 YNNKEL (reference sequence).